In its sample, the clone carrying this T cell receptor (beta chain) was seen once. The antigen is not known. This specimen belongs to a study of T cells in Graves' hyperthyroidism and ophthalmopathy. Study-wide results and caveats: Among thyroid clonotypes expanded above 0.001, most also appeared in blood. From stable hyperthyroidism, ophthalmopathy was set apart by a 13 V-J model.

Amplification yielded TCR beta CDR3 regions, with RNA transcripts as the source. Carried out on the TCR CDR3, a first-round RT-PCR used the HTBI primer set. TCRdb processed the multiplex PCR reads anew with MiXCR; each CDR3 protein has one entry. The repertoire has almost 600,000 distinct CDR3 sequences, around 42% of them found once; the top ten carry around 7.7%. Germline CDR1 reads SQVTM; CDR2 reads ANQGSEA. The CDR3 is 14 amino acids. V gave up 4 bases and J gave up 6 bases; unmatched junction bases: 11. Hyperthyroidism was newly diagnosed in patients aged 18 to 65 (duration under 2 months). The source material was peripheral blood or thyroid tissue (not recorded which). The rearrangement links TRBV29-1 to TRBJ2-7, with 8 bases that match TRBD1. The clonotype comes from a woman aged 18-29 years with Graves' hyperthyroidism. CDR3 residues: CSVVPQGATLEQYF. The CDR3 DNA follows: TGCAGCGTTGTTCCGCAGGGGGCGACCCTCGAGCAGTACTTC.